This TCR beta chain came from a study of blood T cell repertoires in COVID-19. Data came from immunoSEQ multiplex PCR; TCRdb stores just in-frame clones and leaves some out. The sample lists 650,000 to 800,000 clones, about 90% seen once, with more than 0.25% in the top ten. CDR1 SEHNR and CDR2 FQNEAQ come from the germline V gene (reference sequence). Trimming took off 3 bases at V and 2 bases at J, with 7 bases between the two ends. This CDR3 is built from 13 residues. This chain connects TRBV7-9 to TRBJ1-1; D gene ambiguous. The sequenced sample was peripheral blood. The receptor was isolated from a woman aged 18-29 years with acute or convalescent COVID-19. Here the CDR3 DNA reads TGTGCCAGCAGCTTTTTACTTAACACTGAAGCTTTCTTT. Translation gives CASSFLLNTEAFF.